The present T cell receptor beta chain was sequenced within a study of response to subunit inactivated influenza vaccine listed by TCRdb under 2018. Turning to the overall study: To follow how T cells responded to a trivalent subunit inactivated influenza vaccine, the researchers relied on deep quantitative profiling of the T cell receptor repertoire. General study outcomes and caveats: According to the authors, only a limited number of new T cells may be recruited by each seasonal influenza vaccination.

A note on this clonotype: There is no known antigen for this receptor. Per-base quality was not reported, and no clone a single base away is much larger than it.

Preparation of the library involved RT-PCR. Sequencing was carried out with an Illumina HiSeq 2500. TCRdb's own reprocessing of the public reads used fastp at Q25 and MiXCR and kept productive beta chains. Each record represents a unique CDR3 protein, reported with the most common genes and DNA among its rows. This sample comprises fewer than 600,000 distinct CDR3 sequences, around 7.9% of them detected only once. Together, the top ten hold around 13% of the sample. Sample: PBMCs from blood, taken less than 30 months after vaccination. This clonotype was obtained from a man between 50 and 69 years old who received an inactivated influenza vaccine. Donor details come from another sample of the same person, matched by shared clones.

The CDR3 protein: CASSGGTIAYEQYF. The DNA sequence follows: TGCGCCAGCAGCGGCGGGACAATCGCCTACGAGCAGTACTTC. The chain is assembled from TRBV5-1 and TRBJ2-7; the D gene is possibly TRBD1 or TRBD2, each agreeing over 6 bases. Via the germline V gene, CDR1 is SGHRS and CDR2 YFSETQ. V loses 4 bases of germline sequence and J loses 2 bases, and the interval between the two ends is 13 bases. CDR3 length: 14 amino acids, cysteine to phenylalanine. Only the CDR3 portion is preserved as DNA: 42 bases, with reading frame beginning at the first base.